This entry features one TCR beta chain sequence. The data are from a study of blood T cell repertoires in COVID-19. Across the whole study: T cells, B-cell-depleted T cells, or PBMCs supplied cDNA or gDNA.

Methods used by the authors: Amplification from reference gene primers served as the basis for estimated nucleated cell counts. Some clones are missing from TCRdb's copy, which holds only in-frame ones; the method was immunoSEQ multiplex PCR. The V and J calls and clone size come from that table; D and trimming were worked out from the DNA. The sample records 55,000 to 90,000 clones, 88% being singletons. V gave up 4 bases and J gave up 6 bases, with 10 bases separating them. Germline CDR1 is SQVTM and CDR2 is ANQGSEA. This CDR3 is 12 amino acids long. The TCR sequence derives from a human donor in a cohort sampled during active COVID-19. The chain joins TRBV29-1 to TRBJ2-1; weak D call: TRBD2 (6 bases). The sample was peripheral blood. CDR3 residues: CSVARAGNEQFF. The CDR3 nucleotides read TGCAGCGTTGCAAGAGCGGGCAATGAGCAGTTCTTC.